This TCR beta chain was identified in a study of B cell selection in AIRE deficiency. The regulatory T cell sort gate was CD4+CD25hiCD127low/negative. V dropped 1 base and J dropped 4 bases, with 13 bases sitting between them. Germline V gene lookup returns CDR1 SGHTA and CDR2 FQGNSA. The CDR3 covers 15 residues. Clones were read by immunoSEQ multiplex PCR, and TCRdb kept only the in-frame ones, dropping some. The table lists approximately 24,000 clones, roughly 90% of them singletons, with 1.1% in the top ten. This clonotype originated in a human donor in good health. This chain uses TRBV7-2 with TRBJ1-2, with a tentative D call TRBD1 (6 bases). The specimen was CD4+CD25+ Tregs sorted from PBMCs. DNA for the CDR3: TGTGCCAGCAGCTTAGTTGGAGGGGGTGGCTATGGCTACACCTTC. Translated: CASSLVGGGGYGYTF.